Following are 14 T cell receptor beta chains from one sample sequenced in a study of blood T cell repertoires in COVID-19. Sequencing was performed with immunoSEQ multiplex PCR; in TCRdb, only in-frame clones are kept and a portion is missing. Found here are around 200,000 clones, 65% to 85% of them singletons; the top ten hold roughly 3.2%. Source material: PBMCs or T cells enriched from blood (not recorded which). All receptors come from a woman aged 25 to 45 who had recovered from COVID-19.

This chain joins TRBV11-1 and TRBJ2-1, with D possibly TRBD2 on 5 matching bases. The CDR3 is made up of 14 amino acids. V gave up 3 bases and J gave up 7 bases, with 13 bases separating them. CDR1 SGHAT and CDR2 FQDESV come from the germline V gene (reference sequence). The CDR3 DNA reads TGTGCCAGCAGCTTGGGAGTCCCCCTGAATGAGCAGTTCTTC. Translation gives CASSLGVPLNEQFF.

The V and J genes are TRBV5-1 and TRBJ1-4, with 9 bases identical to TRBD1. This CDR3 has 16 residues. The junction had 4 bases not matched to a gene; V was cut back by 0 bases and J by 4 bases. Germline V gives CDR1 SGHRS, CDR2 YFSETQ. In nucleotides, the CDR3 is TGCGCCAGCAGCTTGGCCAAGACAGGGGGTAATGAAAAACTGTTTTTT. It encodes CASSLAKTGGNEKLFF.

The J gene is TRBJ2-3, the V gene TRBV25-1, with TRBD1 identical over 9 bases. Germline V gene lookup returns CDR1 MGHDK and CDR2 SYGVNS. J was trimmed by 2 bases and V by 2 bases; bases with no gene match: 8. There are 17 residues in the CDR3. The CDR3 nucleotides read TGTGCCAGCAGTGAAATGGGGACAGGGAAATACACAGATACGCAGTATTTT. This sequence encodes CASSEMGTGKYTDTQYF.

The gene calls are TRBV5-1 and TRBJ1-6; 7 nucleotides line up with TRBD1. The CDR3 spans 14 residues. The germline CDR1 and CDR2 sequences are SGHRS and YFSETQ. V lost 2 bases to trimming and J lost 7 bases; unmatched junction nucleotides: 3. The CDR3 here is CASSLSTGNSPLHF. CDR3 DNA sequence: TGCGCCAGCAGCTTATCGACAGGGAATTCACCCCTCCACTTT. Combining the CDR3 with reference TRBV5-1 and TRBJ1-6 gives the whole variable domain KAGVTQTPRYLIKTRGQQVTLSCSPISGHRSVSWYQQTPGQGLQFLFEYFSETQRNKGNFPGRFSGRQFSNSRSEMNVSTLELGDSALYLCASSLSTGNSPLHFGNGTRLTVT.

The chain carries TRBV1 and TRBJ2-5; the table's D call, TRBD2, has no DNA check behind it. TRBV1 is designated a pseudogene. The CDR3 runs 16 residues. CDR3 loop: CTSSLRVAGDQETQYF. DNA of the CDR3: TGCACCAGCAGCTTAAGAGTAGCGGGAGACCAAGAGACCCAGTACTTC.

The chain employs TRBV2 and TRBJ2-1; D is undetermined. The CDR3 length is 13 residues. The germline gives CDR1 SNHLY, CDR2 FYNNEI. Trimming took off 10 bases at V and 1 base at J, with 11 bases between the two ends. In DNA form, the CDR3 reads TGTGCCAACGCCGCTCAGTCCTACAATGAGCAGTTCTTC. Amino acids: CANAAQSYNEQFF.

The rearrangement joins TRBV6-5 to TRBJ2-7, with D possibly being TRBD2 (6 bases). This CDR3 spans 15 amino acids. V was pared by 5 bases and J by 3 bases, with 17 bases between. Germline V gives CDR1 MNHEY, CDR2 SVGAGI. CDR3 protein: CASSPGRGRFYEQYV. The CDR3 DNA is TGTGCCAGCAGTCCCGGGCGGGGAAGATTCTACGAGCAGTACGTC.

This clone was seen at least ten times. The genes are TRBV11-2 and TRBJ2-5; 9 nucleotides agree with TRBD2. The V and J ends lost 3 bases and 6 bases, in that order; junction bases with no gene match: 11. The germline CDR1 and CDR2 sequences are SGHAT and FQNNGV. This CDR3 is 16 amino acids long. CDR3 sequence reads: CASSLAFRGGAKTQYF. The CDR3, as DNA: TGTGCCAGCAGCTTGGCCTTCCGCGGGGGGGCGAAGACCCAGTACTTC.

The gene calls are TRBV14 and TRBJ1-6; D is uncertain. The CDR3 covers 12 residues. V shed 0 bases and J shed 10 bases, with 4 bases lying between them. From germline, CDR1 is SGHDN and CDR2 FVKESK. The CDR3 loop is CASSQERSPLHF. The CDR3 coding sequence is TGTGCCAGCAGCCAAGAGAGATCACCCCTCCACTTT.

The chain combines TRBV15 with TRBJ2-1; tentatively, D is TRBD2 (5 bases). V lost 1 base and J lost 2, with 9 bases in between. CDR3 length equals 15 residues. CDR1 and CDR2 (germline): LNHNV, YYDKDF (reference sequence). CDR3 loop: CATSRGRGTYNEQFF. CDR3 DNA sequence: TGTGCCACCAGCAGAGGACGGGGTACCTACAATGAGCAGTTCTTC.

There are a few counts of this clone. J is TRBJ1-6 and V is TRBV6-5; TRBD1 matches 9 bases. The CDR3 covers 14 residues. V lost 6 bases, J lost 7 bases, and 4 bases stayed unmatched. Looked up from germline, CDR1 is MNHEY and CDR2 is SVGAGI. Written as DNA, the CDR3 is TGTGCCAGCAGGCGGGACAGGGTGAATTCACCCCTCCACTTT. This sequence encodes CASRRDRVNSPLHF.

The chain couples TRBV6-5 to TRBJ1-1; TRBD1 matches 11 bases. Trimming removed 6 bases from V and 4 bases from J; junction bases left unmatched: 7. Germline CDR1 and CDR2: MNHEY and SVGAGI. The CDR3 extends over 15 amino acids. CDR3: CASRGQGVTTTEAFF. CDR3 nucleotide sequence: TGTGCCAGCAGGGGACAGGGGGTAACGACCACTGAAGCTTTCTTT.

The chain couples TRBV19 to TRBJ2-7; 7 bases fit TRBD1. V lost 3 bases and J lost 2; bases outside the gene matches: 4. The germline CDR1 and CDR2 sequences are LNHDA and SQIVND (reference sequence). The length of the CDR3 is 14 residues. The CDR3 nucleotides read TGTGCCAGTAGTATCTCGGACAGGACCTACGAGCAGTACTTC. It codes for CASSISDRTYEQYF.

This chain connects TRBV28 to TRBJ2-4; TRBD1 matches at 9 bases. The CDR3 sequence is 16 residues long. J lost 1 base, V lost 4 bases, and 5 bases had no gene match. Looked up from germline, CDR1 is MDHEN and CDR2 is SYDVKM. Written as DNA, the CDR3 is TGTGCCAGCAGTTCTCCGGGACAGGGTGCCAAAAACATTCAGTACTTC. This sequence encodes CASSSPGQGAKNIQYF.